One and the same sample provided the 13 T cell receptor beta chains below, sequenced in a study of shared clonotypes between healthy human individuals. Generated by immunoSEQ multiplex PCR, the TCRdb table keeps only in-frame clones and is missing some. The sample holds 850,000 to 1,200,000 clones, around 76% seen once. Sequenced material: memory CD4+ T cells sorted from blood. Noted subset: CD45RA-negative fraction. These receptors were obtained from a young man in good health.

This clone was picked up one time. The chain joins TRBV29-1 to TRBJ1-1; D call uncertain. V lost 7 bases and J lost 4, with 16 bases in between. The CDR3 contains 13 residues. Germline CDR1 reads SQVTM; CDR2 reads ANQGSEA. The CDR3 DNA is TGCAGCGCCGAACGGGCGGCGGGCACTGAAGCTTTCTTT. Amino acids: CSAERAAGTEAFF.

The chain combines TRBV19 with TRBJ2-3; TRBD2 matches at 7 bases. V shed 1 base and J 6 bases; nucleotides not matched to a gene: 4. This CDR3 comprises 14 residues. CDR1 LNHDA and CDR2 SQIVND come from the germline V gene (reference sequence). CDR3 residues: CASSIGDYPDTQYF. DNA for the CDR3: TGTGCCAGTAGTATAGGGGACTACCCCGATACGCAGTATTTT.

The rearrangement links TRBV9 to TRBJ2-7; D is ambiguous. V was shortened by 0 bases and J by 5 bases, with 9 bases between the two germline ends. The CDR3 is 13 amino acids. The germline V gene encodes CDR1 SGDLS and CDR2 YYNGEE. CDR3 in DNA: TGTGCCAGCAGCGTAGATCAGTCAAACGAGCAGTACTTC. Its translation is CASSVDQSNEQYF.

The chain combines TRBV6-1 with TRBJ1-1, with 8 nucleotides matching TRBD1. CDR1 MNHNS and CDR2 SASEGT come from the germline V gene. Germline trimming cut 6 bases from V and 11 bases from J; bases unmatched to any gene: 14. The CDR3 extends over 14 amino acids. The CDR3 bases are TGTGCCAGCAGATTGGGACAGGACCAGGTAGGGGCTTTCTTT. Its protein product is CASRLGQDQVGAFF.

CDR3 DNA: TGCGCCAGCAGCCCCAGGGGGGACCAAGAGACCCAGTACTTC. This codes for CASSPRGDQETQYF. V and J are TRBV5-1 and TRBJ2-5; TRBD1 might be the D (7 bases). This CDR3 is built from 14 residues. Germline V lookup: CDR1 SGHRS, CDR2 YFSETQ. The V end lost 4 bases, the J end lost 0 bases, and 10 bases lay between the germline ends.

This clone was recorded only once. The gene calls are TRBV18 and TRBJ2-1; 7 nucleotides align to TRBD2. The CDR3 extends over 17 amino acids. Germline CDR1 and CDR2: KGHSH and LQKENI. Unmatched junction bases numbered 8, after V lost 0 bases and J lost 3 bases. The CDR3 loop is CASSPPNSGGDYNEQFF. The CDR3 DNA reads TGTGCCAGCTCACCACCGAACTCGGGGGGAGACTACAATGAGCAGTTCTTC.

This clone was detected a few times. The chain has TRBV18 and TRBJ2-7; D is possibly TRBD1 (6 bases). The CDR3 length is 16 residues. The germline gives CDR1 KGHSH, CDR2 LQKENI. V shed 6 bases and J shed 3 bases, with 21 bases lying between them. The CDR3 is CASSPFGRGANYEQYF. As DNA, the CDR3 is TGTGCCAGCTCGCCTTTTGGCAGGGGAGCAAACTACGAGCAGTACTTC.

The table lists this clone with a few counts. J is TRBJ2-2 and V is TRBV7-2; D gene unclear. V lost 5 bases and J 0 bases, leaving 13 bases between the germline ends. Germline lookup yields CDR1 SGHTA and CDR2 FQGNSA. The CDR3 extends over 16 amino acids. DNA of the CDR3: TGTGCCAGCAGCCGCGCCGGGCCCCCGAACACCGGGGAGCTGTTTTTT. Its translation is CASSRAGPPNTGELFF.

This rearrangement joins TRBV29-1 to TRBJ1-4; no clear D gene. This CDR3 is built from 11 residues. V shed 7 bases and J shed 2 bases, with 5 bases lying between them. The germline CDR1 and CDR2 sequences are SQVTM and ANQGSEA. CDR3 in amino acids: CSARTNEKLFF. The DNA for the CDR3 is TGCAGCGCTAGGACTAATGAAAAACTGTTTTTT.

The genes are TRBV7-2 and TRBJ2-3, with TRBD2 matching over 8 bases. J lost 1 base, V lost 3 bases, and 3 bases had no gene match. The CDR3 has 15 residues. CDR1 and CDR2 (germline): SGHTA, FQGNSA. CDR3 region: CASSLGTRGTDTQYF. DNA of the CDR3: TGTGCCAGCAGCTTGGGGACTAGGGGCACAGATACGCAGTATTTT. Based on the CDR3 plus reference TRBV7-2 and TRBJ2-3, the full variable domain is GAGVSQSPSNKVTEKGKDVELRCDPISGHTALYWYRQSLGQGLEFLIYFQGNSAPDKSGLPSDRFSAERTGGSVSTLTIQRTQQEDSAVYLCASSLGTRGTDTQYFGPGTRLTVL.

The chain carries TRBV19 and TRBJ1-6; TRBD1 is a possible D gene (5 bases). V was cut by 3 bases and J by 6 bases, with 15 bases left in between. Germline loops: CDR1 LNHDA, CDR2 SQIVND (reference sequence). This CDR3 has 16 residues. Here the CDR3 DNA reads TGTGCCAGTAGTATCCTTGGGGGGGGGAGTAATTCACCCCTCCACTTT. Translating gives CASSILGGGSNSPLHF.

This chain uses TRBV5-1 with TRBJ2-3, with 8 nucleotides matching TRBD2. Germline CDR1 SGHRS, CDR2 YFSETQ. V trimming: 1 base; J trimming: 5 bases; junction bases outside the gene matches: 3. CDR3 size: 14 residues. The CDR3 DNA is TGCGCCAGCAGCTTGTCCGCGGGGGGAGATACGCAGTATTTT. Translation: CASSLSAGGDTQYF. The variable domain in full, with the rest retrieved from reference TRBV5-1 and TRBJ2-3, is KAGVTQTPRYLIKTRGQQVTLSCSPISGHRSVSWYQQTPGQGLQFLFEYFSETQRNKGNFPGRFSGRQFSNSRSEMNVSTLELGDSALYLCASSLSAGGDTQYFGPGTRLTVL.

The chain links TRBV28 to TRBJ2-1; D might be TRBD2 (5 bases). Trimming removed 6 bases from V and 12 bases from J, with 12 bases in between. Germline loops: CDR1 MDHEN, CDR2 SYDVKM. This CDR3 is 11 amino acids long. This CDR3 is CASSATSAQFF. In nucleotides, the CDR3 is TGTGCCAGCAGCGCTACTAGTGCGCAGTTCTTC.